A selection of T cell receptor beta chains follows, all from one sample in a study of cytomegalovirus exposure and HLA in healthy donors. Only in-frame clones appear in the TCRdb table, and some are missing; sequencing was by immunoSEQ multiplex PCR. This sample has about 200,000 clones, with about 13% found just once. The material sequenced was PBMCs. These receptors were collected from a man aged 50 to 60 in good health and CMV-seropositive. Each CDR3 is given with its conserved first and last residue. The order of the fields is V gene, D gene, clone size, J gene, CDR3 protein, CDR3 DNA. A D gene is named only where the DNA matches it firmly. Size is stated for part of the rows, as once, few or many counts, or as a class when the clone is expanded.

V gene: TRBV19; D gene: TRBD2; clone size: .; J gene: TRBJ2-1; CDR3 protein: CASSSLTSGGAFDEQFF; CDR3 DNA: TGTGCCAGTAGTTCCCTGACTAGCGGGGGGGCCTTTGATGAGCAGTTCTTC
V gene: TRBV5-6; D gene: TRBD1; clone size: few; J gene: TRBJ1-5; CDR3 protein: CASSAGTGKGNQPQHF; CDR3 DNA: TGTGCCAGCAGCGCCGGGACAGGTAAGGGCAATCAGCCCCAGCATTTT
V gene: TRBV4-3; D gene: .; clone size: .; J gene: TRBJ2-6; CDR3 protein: CASSQDNSGANVLTF; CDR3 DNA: TGCGCCAGCAGCCAGGACAACTCTGGGGCCAACGTCCTGACTTTC
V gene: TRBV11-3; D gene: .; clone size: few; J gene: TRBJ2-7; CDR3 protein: CASSLSRSWSDEQYF; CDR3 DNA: TGTGCCAGCAGCTTAAGCAGATCCTGGAGCGACGAGCAGTACTTC
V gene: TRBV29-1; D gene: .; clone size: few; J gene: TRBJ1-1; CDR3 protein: CSSQSQAVEAFF; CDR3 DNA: TGCAGCTCCCAAAGCCAGGCCGTTGAAGCTTTCTTT
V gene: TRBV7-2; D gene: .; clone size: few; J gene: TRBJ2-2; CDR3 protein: CASSLVGGRNTGELFF; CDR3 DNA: TGTGCCAGCAGCTTAGTGGGGGGGCGGAACACCGGGGAGCTGTTTTTT
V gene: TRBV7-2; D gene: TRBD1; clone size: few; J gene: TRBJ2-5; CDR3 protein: CASSPEGAGRETQYF; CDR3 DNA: TGTGCCAGCAGCCCCGAGGGGGCCGGCCGAGAGACCCAGTACTTC
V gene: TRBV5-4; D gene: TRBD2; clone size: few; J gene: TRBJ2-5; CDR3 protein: CASSLDRFLTSGIETQYF; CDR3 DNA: TGTGCCAGCAGCTTGGACCGTTTCCTTACTAGCGGCATAGAGACCCAGTACTTC
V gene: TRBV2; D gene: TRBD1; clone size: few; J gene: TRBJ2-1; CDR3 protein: CASSPTGAPTEEQFF; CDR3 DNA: TGTGCCAGCAGTCCGACAGGGGCTCCTACTGAGGAGCAGTTCTTC
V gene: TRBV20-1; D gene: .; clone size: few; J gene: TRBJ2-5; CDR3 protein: CSARDSGTQYF; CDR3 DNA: TGCAGTGCTAGAGATTCCGGGACCCAGTACTTC
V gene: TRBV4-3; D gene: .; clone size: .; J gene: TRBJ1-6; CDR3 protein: CASSARVAQPPSSYNSPLHF; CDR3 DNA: TGCGCCAGCAGCGCCAGGGTAGCCCAACCTCCGAGCTCCTATAATTCACCCCTCCACTTT
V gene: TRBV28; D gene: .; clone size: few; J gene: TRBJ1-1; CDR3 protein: CASSLGGGVTEAFF; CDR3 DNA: TGTGCCAGCAGTTTGGGTGGGGGGGTCACTGAAGCTTTCTTT
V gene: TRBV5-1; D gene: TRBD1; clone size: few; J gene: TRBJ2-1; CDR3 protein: CASSLQGGANEQFF; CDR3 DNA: TGCGCCAGCAGTCTCCAAGGGGGCGCGAATGAGCAGTTCTTC
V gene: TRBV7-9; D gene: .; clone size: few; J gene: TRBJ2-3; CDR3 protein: CASSFGGAADTQYF; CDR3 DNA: TGTGCCAGCAGCTTCGGAGGGGCGGCAGATACGCAGTATTTT
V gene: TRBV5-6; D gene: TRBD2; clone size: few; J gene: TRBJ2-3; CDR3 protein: CASSSGLGSTDTQYF; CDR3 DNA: TGTGCCAGCAGTTCGGGACTAGGGAGCACAGATACGCAGTATTTT
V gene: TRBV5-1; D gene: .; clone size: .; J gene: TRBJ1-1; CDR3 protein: CASSLVAGPEAFF; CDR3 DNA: TGCGCCAGCAGCTTGGTGGCGGGACCTGAAGCTTTCTTT
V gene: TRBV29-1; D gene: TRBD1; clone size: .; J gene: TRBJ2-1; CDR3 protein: CSTSGGHKSGEQFF; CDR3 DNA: TGCAGCACTTCAGGGGGACATAAGAGTGGTGAGCAGTTCTTC
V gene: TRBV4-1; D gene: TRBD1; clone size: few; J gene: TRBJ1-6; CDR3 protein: CASSQEGQGVTYNSPLHF; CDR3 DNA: TGCGCCAGCAGCCAAGAAGGACAGGGGGTAACCTATAATTCACCCCTCCACTTT
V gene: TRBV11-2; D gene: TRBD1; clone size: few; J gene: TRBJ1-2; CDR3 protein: CASSLRDSFNYGYTF; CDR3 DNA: TGTGCCAGCAGCTTAAGGGACAGTTTTAACTATGGCTACACCTTC
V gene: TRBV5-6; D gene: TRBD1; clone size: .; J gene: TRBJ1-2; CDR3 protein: CASSVNRGLGGYTF; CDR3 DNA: TGTGCCAGCAGCGTTAACAGGGGGCTTGGAGGCTACACCTTC
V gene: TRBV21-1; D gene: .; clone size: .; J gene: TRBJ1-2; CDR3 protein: CASSKESPLGEVGYTF; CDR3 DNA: TGTGCCAGCAGCAAAGAAAGTCCCTTGGGGGAGGTAGGCTACACCTTC
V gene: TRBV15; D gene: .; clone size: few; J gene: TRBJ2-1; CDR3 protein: CATSRDNRNNNEQFF; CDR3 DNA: TGTGCCACCAGCAGAGATAACAGAAATAACAATGAGCAGTTCTTC
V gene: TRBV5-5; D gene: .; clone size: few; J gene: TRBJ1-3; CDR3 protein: CASSPGSSGNTIYF; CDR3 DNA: TGTGCCAGCAGCCCCGGGAGCTCTGGAAACACCATATATTTT
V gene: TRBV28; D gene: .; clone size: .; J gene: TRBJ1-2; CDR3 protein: CASRLDSFDGYTF; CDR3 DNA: TGTGCCAGCAGGCTAGACAGTTTTGATGGCTACACCTTC
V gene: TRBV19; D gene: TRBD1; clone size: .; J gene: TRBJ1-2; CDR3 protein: CASSADRGAYGYTF; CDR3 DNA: TGTGCCAGTAGTGCGGACAGGGGCGCCTATGGCTACACCTTC
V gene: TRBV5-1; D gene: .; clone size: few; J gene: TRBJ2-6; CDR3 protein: CASSLGPSGANVLTF; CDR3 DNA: TGCGCCAGCAGCTTGGGGCCGTCTGGGGCCAACGTCCTGACTTTC
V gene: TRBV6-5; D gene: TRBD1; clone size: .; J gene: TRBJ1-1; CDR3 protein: CASSGTEGYTEAFF; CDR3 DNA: TGTGCCAGCAGTGGGACAGAGGGATACACTGAAGCTTTCTTT
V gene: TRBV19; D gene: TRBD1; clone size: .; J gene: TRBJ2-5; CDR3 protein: CASSIAWDRVQETQYF; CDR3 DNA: TGTGCCAGTAGTATAGCTTGGGACAGGGTCCAAGAGACCCAGTACTTC
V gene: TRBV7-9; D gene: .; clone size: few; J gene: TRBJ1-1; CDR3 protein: CASRLASNTEAFF; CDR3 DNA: TGTGCCAGCAGACTAGCAAGTAACACTGAAGCTTTCTTT
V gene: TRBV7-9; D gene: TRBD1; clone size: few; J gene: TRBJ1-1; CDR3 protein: CASSGRGLDTEAFF; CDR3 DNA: TGTGCCAGCAGTGGCAGGGGGTTGGACACTGAAGCTTTCTTT
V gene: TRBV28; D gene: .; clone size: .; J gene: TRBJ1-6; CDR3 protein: CASNFRQGGSPLHF; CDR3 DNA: TGTGCCAGCAATTTCAGGCAGGGAGGCTCACCCCTCCACTTT
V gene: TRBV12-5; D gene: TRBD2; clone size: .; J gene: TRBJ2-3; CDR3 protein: CASGRTSGGTDTQYF; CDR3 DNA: TGTGCTAGTGGTAGGACTAGCGGGGGCACAGATACGCAGTATTTT
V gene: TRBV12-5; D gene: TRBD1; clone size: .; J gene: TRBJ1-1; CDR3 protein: CASGFPRGQAFF; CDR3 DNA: TGTGCTAGTGGTTTCCCGAGGGGGCAAGCTTTCTTT
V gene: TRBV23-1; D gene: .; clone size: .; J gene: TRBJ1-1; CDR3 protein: CASSQSKGCSTEAFF; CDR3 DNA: TGCGCCAGCAGTCAATCCAAGGGGTGTAGTACTGAAGCTTTCTTT
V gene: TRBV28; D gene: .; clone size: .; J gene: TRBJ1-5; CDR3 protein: CASSLWTGGGSNQPQHF; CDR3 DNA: TGTGCCAGCAGTTTATGGACGGGGGGTGGTAGCAATCAGCCCCAGCATTTT
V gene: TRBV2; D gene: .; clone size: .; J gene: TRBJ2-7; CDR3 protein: CASSEAIGALYEQYF; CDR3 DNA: TGTGCCAGCAGTGAAGCGATTGGGGCGCTCTACGAGCAGTACTTC
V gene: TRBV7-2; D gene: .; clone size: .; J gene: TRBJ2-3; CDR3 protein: CASSYTGTRTSTDTQYF; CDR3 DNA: TGTGCCAGCAGCTACACAGGGACGCGGACTAGCACAGATACGCAGTATTTT
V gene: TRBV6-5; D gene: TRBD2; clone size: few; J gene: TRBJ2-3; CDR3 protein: CASSYDSGGSYRTQYF; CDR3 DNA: TGTGCCAGCAGTTACGACTCGGGAGGGTCCTATAGGACGCAGTATTTT
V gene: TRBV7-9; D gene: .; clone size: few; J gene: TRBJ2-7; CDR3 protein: CASSFLQGNEQYF; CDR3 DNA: TGTGCCAGCAGCTTTTTACAGGGAAACGAGCAGTACTTC
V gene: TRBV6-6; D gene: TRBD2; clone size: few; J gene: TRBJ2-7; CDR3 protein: CASRGTSGSGEQYF; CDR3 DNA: TGTGCCAGCAGAGGGACTAGCGGATCGGGAGAGCAGTACTTC
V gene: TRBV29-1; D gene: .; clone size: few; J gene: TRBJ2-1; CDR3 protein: CSVEWGRNEQFF; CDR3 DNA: TGCAGCGTTGAGTGGGGGCGCAATGAGCAGTTCTTC